This T cell receptor (beta chain) was identified during a study of OX40 agonist ivuxolimab in advanced cancers. Clones were sequenced by immunoSEQ multiplex PCR, and TCRdb holds only the in-frame ones, with some missing. The data contain approximately 65,000 clones, roughly 80% of them seen just once; the ten biggest clones take up 11%. Study findings and constraints: Among the lowest peripheral clonal expansion occurred in 0.1-3.0 mg/kg partial responders.

This clone was counted between two and nine times. Its target is not known. The same CDR3 arises from other DNA sequences in this sample as well. The sequencing here drew on CD4+ or CD8+ T cells sorted from blood, taken in a trial of the OX40 agonist ivuxolimab. This clonotype was sampled from an adult with an advanced solid tumor such as melanoma, head and neck, liver or kidney cancer.

In DNA, the CDR3 is TGTGCCAGCAGCCAGGGAGTCGGCACTGAAGCTTTCTTT. Protein: CASSQGVGTEAFF. The chain joins TRBV25-1 to TRBJ1-1; possibly TRBD1 for D (5 bases). Germline CDR1 reads MGHDK; CDR2 reads SYGVNS. This CDR3 comprises 13 residues. Trimming shortened V by 6 bases and J by 4 bases, and 12 bases separated the two germline ends. The full variable domain, with the rest looked up from reference TRBV25-1 and TRBJ1-1, is EADIYQTPRYLVIGTGKKITLECSQTMGHDKMYWYQQDPGMELHLIHYSYGVNSTEKGDLSSESTVSRIRTEHFPLTLESARPSHTSQYLCASSQGVGTEAFFGQGTRLTVV.